This is a list of T cell receptor beta chains from one sample in a study of T cells in Graves' hyperthyroidism and ophthalmopathy. TCRdb re-analysed the multiplex PCR reads in MiXCR, keeping a single row per CDR3 protein. The table lists 500,000 to 600,000 distinct CDR3 sequences, 40% to 55% of them singletons. Specimen: peripheral blood or thyroid tissue (not recorded which). These receptor sequences come from a woman in her late teens or twenties with Graves' hyperthyroidism. Both conserved end residues are part of each CDR3. The D gene is left open where the match is weak. Clone size is not always given. Where it is, it says once, few, many or a class for expanded clones.

d_call,j_call,clone_size,v_call,cdr3_aa,cdr3_nt
-,TRBJ1-1,-,TRBV12-3/TRBV12-4,CASSVRERAKAFF,TGTGCCAGCAGTGTCAGGGAGAGGGCTAAAGCTTTCTTT
-,TRBJ1-6,-,TRBV2,CASSEPLKGGYNTPLYF,TGTGCCAGCAGTGAACCCTTGAAGGGAGGGTACAATACACCCCTCTACTTT
-,TRBJ1-1,many,TRBV29-1,CSVEWTAGTEAFF,TGCAGCGTTGAGTGGACGGCGGGGACTGAAGCTTTCTTT
TRBD1,TRBJ1-1,-,TRBV12-3/TRBV12-4,CASSEGQSEAFF,TGTGCCAGCAGTGAGGGACAGTCTGAAGCTTTCTTT
-,TRBJ1-1,many,TRBV29-1,CSVEAPTENTEAFF,TGCAGCGTTGAAGCCCCGACAGAGAACACTGAAGCTTTCTTT
-,TRBJ2-7,few,TRBV4-3,CASSHRTGPDYEQYF,TGCGCCAGCAGCCACCGTACGGGGCCCGATTACGAGCAGTACTTC
-,TRBJ2-7,many,TRBV7-9,CASSFPGMDKTYEQYF,TGTGCCAGCAGCTTTCCTGGGATGGACAAAACCTACGAGCAGTACTTC
-,TRBJ2-5,few,TRBV19,CASSPPGQRKETQYF,TGTGCCAGCTCACCCCCAGGCCAGCGAAAAGAGACCCAGTACTTC
TRBD1,TRBJ2-7,-,TRBV12-3/TRBV12-4,CASSLSRGWYEQYF,TGTGCCAGCAGTTTGTCCAGGGGGTGGTACGAGCAGTACTTC
-,TRBJ2-7,few,TRBV20-1,CSARDGWGGATSYEQYF,TGCAGTGCTAGAGATGGTTGGGGGGGCGCCACCTCCTACGAGCAGTACTTC
TRBD1,TRBJ2-7,many,TRBV7-2,CASSPSTGSSYEQYF,TGTGCCAGCAGTCCCTCGACAGGGAGCTCCTACGAGCAGTACTTC
-,TRBJ1-5,many,TRBV5-4,CASSLGGYSNQPQHF,TGTGCCAGCAGCTTGGGAGGGTATAGCAATCAGCCCCAGCATTTT
-,TRBJ1-3,-,TRBV14,CASSQETGNTIYF,TGTGCCAGCAGCCAAGAGACAGGAAACACCATATATTTT
-,TRBJ1-1,many,TRBV7-8,CASSPAATEAFF,TGTGCCAGCAGCCCAGCAGCCACTGAAGCTTTCTTT
TRBD1,TRBJ1-2,many,TRBV7-6,CASSSPGQGGYGYTF,TGTGCCAGCAGCTCCCCGGGACAGGGGGGGTATGGCTACACCTTC
TRBD1,TRBJ1-2,-,TRBV2,CASREDRVDTF,TGTGCCAGCAGGGAGGACAGGGTTGACACCTTC
-,TRBJ2-3,many,TRBV29-1,CSDATRSHTDTQYF,TGCAGCGACGCCACTAGATCCCACACAGATACGCAGTATTTT
TRBD1,TRBJ2-5,-,TRBV12-3/TRBV12-4,CASSNRAGTVQETQYF,TGTGCCAGCAGTAACCGGGCCGGGACAGTACAAGAGACCCAGTACTTC
-,TRBJ2-2,many,TRBV9,CASSEGGVSTGELFF,TGTGCCAGCAGCGAGGGGGGAGTGAGCACCGGGGAGCTGTTTTTT
TRBD2,TRBJ2-7,-,TRBV7-2,CASSSELAPAYEQYF,TGTGCCAGCAGCTCCGAACTAGCGCCCGCCTACGAGCAGTACTTC
-,TRBJ2-7,many,TRBV29-1,CSVVGGVGNSYEQYF,TGCAGCGTTGTAGGGGGGGTGGGGAACTCCTACGAGCAGTACTTC
-,TRBJ1-6,many,TRBV4-1,CASSQDPGRASYNSPLHF,TGCGCCAGCAGCCAAGATCCAGGGAGGGCGTCCTATAATTCACCCCTCCACTTT
-,TRBJ1-4,few,TRBV4-1,CASSEGRNEKLFF,TGCGCCAGCAGCGAGGGCAGAAATGAAAAACTGTTTTTT
TRBD2,TRBJ2-7,-,TRBV20-1,CSAYRVSGSFYEQYF,TGCAGTGCCTATAGAGTTAGCGGGAGTTTCTACGAGCAGTACTTC
-,TRBJ2-1,-,TRBV9,CASMGITNEQFF,TGTGCCAGCATGGGGATCACCAATGAGCAGTTCTTC
TRBD1,TRBJ1-4,many,TRBV12-3/TRBV12-4,CASSQTLTGEEKLFF,TGTGCCAGCAGCCAGACGCTTACAGGGGAGGAAAAACTGTTTTTT
-,TRBJ2-7,-,TRBV7-2,CASSLVEAYEQYF,TGTGCCAGCAGCTTAGTCGAGGCCTACGAGCAGTACTTC
TRBD1,TRBJ1-2,many,TRBV15,CATSKRGQGGYGYTF,TGTGCCACCAGCAAAAGGGGACAGGGGGGTTATGGCTACACCTTC
-,TRBJ2-2,-,TRBV5-1,CASSLKAVQNTGELFF,TGCGCCAGCAGCTTGAAGGCGGTTCAGAACACCGGGGAGCTGTTTTTT
TRBD2,TRBJ2-7,-,TRBV6-5,CASSFPGLSYEQYF,TGTGCCAGCAGTTTTCCGGGACTATCCTACGAGCAGTACTTC
TRBD1,TRBJ1-1,few,TRBV5-1,CASSSRTGRTEAFF,TGCGCCAGCAGCTCTAGGACAGGGCGCACTGAAGCTTTCTTT
TRBD2,TRBJ2-5,once,TRBV12-3/TRBV12-4,CASSETAGGRETQYF,TGTGCCAGCAGTGAAACAGCGGGAGGAAGAGAGACCCAGTACTTC
-,TRBJ2-6,many,TRBV6-2/TRBV6-3,CASSRLGANVLTF,TGTGCCAGCAGCAGGCTTGGGGCCAACGTCCTGACTTTC
-,TRBJ1-5,many,TRBV19,CASTPSSLSNQPQHF,TGTGCCAGTACCCCGAGCAGTTTAAGCAATCAGCCCCAGCATTTT
TRBD1,TRBJ1-2,-,TRBV10-3,CAISVDRGQGNTF,TGTGCCATCAGTGTTGACAGGGGGCAAGGAAACACCTTC
-,TRBJ1-1,many,TRBV15,CATSREQNTEAFF,TGTGCCACCAGCAGAGAACAGAACACTGAAGCTTTCTTT
-,TRBJ1-2,-,TRBV7-2,CASSLVTGNYGYTF,TGTGCCAGCAGCTTAGTTACAGGGAACTATGGCTACACCTTC
-,TRBJ1-5,-,TRBV20-1,CSADGGYYGNQPQHF,TGCAGTGCAGACGGGGGCTATTACGGCAATCAGCCCCAGCATTTT
TRBD2,TRBJ2-2,few,TRBV9,CASRPGTGRTRTGELFF,TGTGCCAGCAGACCCGGGACCGGGAGGACTAGAACCGGGGAGCTGTTTTTT
TRBD2,TRBJ2-1,few,TRBV2,CAISESELAGNNEQFF,TGTGCCATCAGTGAGTCCGAACTAGCGGGGAACAATGAGCAGTTCTTC
-,TRBJ1-2,-,TRBV5-5,CACNPGRGYDGYTF,TGTGCCTGCAATCCGGGAAGGGGGTATGATGGCTACACCTTC
TRBD2,TRBJ2-5,-,TRBV24-1,CATSEPGLAGGETQYF,TGTGCCACCAGTGAGCCGGGACTAGCGGGAGGGGAGACCCAGTACTTC
-,TRBJ1-5,many,TRBV11-3,CASSSRSNQPQHF,TGTGCCAGCAGCTCCAGGAGCAATCAGCCCCAGCATTTT
-,TRBJ1-1,-,TRBV20-1,CSAREVGSPEAFF,TGCAGTGCTAGAGAGGTAGGGAGTCCTGAAGCTTTCTTT
TRBD1,TRBJ1-4,many,TRBV5-1,CASSLGHGTEDEKLFF,TGCGCCAGCAGCTTGGGGCACGGGACAGAGGACGAAAAACTGTTTTTT
-,TRBJ2-7,many,TRBV7-9,CASSPTGTYEQYF,TGTGCCAGCAGCCCGACAGGTACCTACGAGCAGTACTTC
-,TRBJ2-7,many,TRBV5-6,CAVGDGGYEQYF,TGTGCCGTCGGGGACGGAGGCTACGAGCAGTACTTC
TRBD1,TRBJ2-7,-,TRBV29-1,CSVVTGASYEQYF,TGCAGCGTGGTGACAGGGGCGTCCTACGAGCAGTACTTC
TRBD1,TRBJ1-1,many,TRBV12-3/TRBV12-4,CASSRRQGWGMNTEAFF,TGTGCCAGCAGTAGGCGACAGGGCTGGGGTATGAACACTGAAGCTTTCTTT
-,TRBJ1-3,many,TRBV11-3,CASSFTGSSGNTIYF,TGTGCCAGCAGCTTCACGGGGAGCTCTGGAAACACCATATATTTT